The 15 T cell receptor beta chains listed next were all sequenced from one sample in a study of blood T cells in healthy people across ages. A sample-barcoded 5' primer and a J-beta primer mix were used in a second PCR of about 7 to 12 cycles. TCRdb passed the 5' RACE reads through MiXCR, listing each CDR3 protein once. The table shows 730,000 or so distinct CDR3 sequences, with less than 45% occurring only once. The source material was blood. The origin of the receptors is a man older than 75 in good health.

This clonotype came up a few times. The chain carries TRBV5-4 and TRBJ2-7, with 10 bases fitting TRBD2. The germline V gene has CDR1 SGHNT and CDR2 YYREEE (reference sequence). The CDR3 contains 16 residues. With V trimmed by 6 bases and J by 6 bases, 15 bases remained unmatched. The CDR3 here is CASTPGLAGVTSEQYF. CDR3 bases: TGTGCCAGCACCCCAGGGCTAGCGGGAGTGACTTCCGAGCAGTACTTC.

CDR3 protein: CSARNADRDNSPLHF. CDR3 DNA: TGCAGTGCTAGAAATGCGGACAGGGATAATTCACCCCTCCACTTT. This chain uses TRBV20-1 with TRBJ1-6; 8 bases agree with TRBD1. The CDR3 is made up of 15 amino acids. The junction had 5 bases not matched to a gene; V was cut back by 2 bases and J by 5 bases. The V gene's germline CDR1 is DFQATT and CDR2 SNEGSKA (reference sequence).

This chain uses TRBV18 with TRBJ2-7; D call uncertain. Germline V CDR1 and CDR2: KGHSH, LQKENI. The CDR3 spans 11 residues. CDR3 in DNA: TGTGTCTCACCAGAAGGCTACGAGCAGTACTTC. Translating gives CVSPEGYEQYF.

The CDR3 protein is CASSGGGPNEQFF. CDR3 DNA: TGCGCCAGCAGCGGGGGGGGGCCCAATGAGCAGTTCTTC. The chain recombines TRBV5-1 with TRBJ2-1; tentative D call: TRBD2 (7 bases). V was cut by 4 bases and J by 6 bases, with 11 bases left in between. CDR3 length: 13 amino acids. CDR1 SGHRS and CDR2 YFSETQ come from the germline V gene.

The gene calls are TRBV12-3 or TRBV12-4 and TRBJ2-1, with 12 bases matching TRBD2. This CDR3 has 15 amino acids. V lost 7 bases to trimming and J lost 5 bases; unmatched junction nucleotides: 6. This CDR3 reads CASNLRTSGDNEQFF. The CDR3 DNA follows: TGTGCCAGCAATCTCAGGACTAGCGGGGACAATGAGCAGTTCTTC.

The CDR3 nucleotides are TGTGCCAGCAGCCAAGATTTGATGACCTCTAACACTGAAGCTTTCTTT. Its protein product is CASSQDLMTSNTEAFF. This chain joins TRBV14 and TRBJ1-1; no clear D gene. CDR1 is SGHDN, CDR2 FVKESK, per germline. The CDR3 is made up of 16 amino acids. Trimming shortened V by 0 bases and J by 2 bases, and 13 bases separated the two germline ends.

This clonotype came up many times. The chain joins TRBV4-2 to TRBJ2-5; no clear D gene. CDR3 size: 14 residues. CDR1 and CDR2 from the germline V gene are LGHNA and YNFKEQ. The V end was cut by 1 base, the J end by 5 bases, with 11 bases between. The CDR3 bases are TGTGCCAGCAGCCAAGGAGGAGTACAGGAGACCCAGTACTTC. Amino acids: CASSQGGVQETQYF.

This clonotype was recorded at least ten times. The chain has TRBV24-1 and TRBJ2-2, with TRBD1 identical over 7 bases. The junction had 5 bases not matched to a gene; V was cut back by 4 bases and J by 4 bases. This CDR3 has 15 amino acids. Germline V lookup: CDR1 KGHDR, CDR2 SFDVKD. CDR3 nucleotides: TGTGCCACCAGTGAAAGGACAGGACCCACCGGGGAGCTGTTTTTT. Translated: CATSERTGPTGELFF.

V and J are TRBV3-1 and TRBJ2-3; 10 bases match TRBD1. This CDR3 comprises 16 residues. Germline loops: CDR1 LGHDT, CDR2 YNNKEL (reference sequence). V gave up 4 bases and J gave up 3 bases; unmatched junction bases: 7. The CDR3 DNA follows: TGTGCCAGCAGCCTCCTGGACAGGGGGTCGACAGATACGCAGTATTTT. Translated: CASSLLDRGSTDTQYF.

This chain joins TRBV5-1 and TRBJ2-4, with D perhaps being TRBD1 or TRBD2 (5 bases each). The DNA end is more similar to TRBJ2-7, so the J call may be wrong. CDR1 SGHRS and CDR2 YFSETQ come from the germline V gene. There are 12 residues in the CDR3. The CDR3: CASSRARGEQYF. CDR3 coding DNA: TGCGCCAGCAGCCGGGCGAGGGGCGAGCAGTACTTC.

Concerning this clonotype: An end of the junction differs from the germline gene, which may be a read error. V usage is TRBV7-9 and J usage is TRBJ2-1; the match to TRBD1 covers 7 bases. Germline V gene lookup returns CDR1 SEHNR and CDR2 FQNEAQ (reference sequence). The CDR3 is made up of 13 amino acids. The CDR3 DNA follows: TGTACCAGCAGCTGGGACAGCCACAATGAGCAGTTCTTC. Amino acids: CTSSWDSHNEQFF. Full variable domain (rest looked up from reference TRBV7-9 and TRBJ2-1): DTGVSQNPRHKITKRGQNVTFRCDPISEHNRLYWYRQTLGQGPEFLTYFQNEAQLEKSRLLSDRFSAERPKGSFSTLEIQRTEQGDSAMYLCTSSWDSHNEQFFGPGTRLTVL.

The rearrangement joins TRBV4-3 to TRBJ2-1; D tentatively fits TRBD1 or TRBD2 (6 bases each). The closer fit of TRBJ2-7 to the DNA end suggests the J call may be wrong. The CDR3 consists of 15 residues. CDR1 and CDR2 (germline): LGHNA, YSLEER. The CDR3 protein is CASSPGDRTNNEQYF. CDR3 DNA sequence: TGCGCCAGCAGCCCGGGAGACAGGACAAACAATGAGCAGTACTTC.

Turning to this clonotype: A far larger clone is one base from this, pointing to a likely read error. The chain links TRBV18 to TRBJ2-5, with 7 bases fitting TRBD1. Looked up from germline, CDR1 is KGHSH and CDR2 is LQKENI. The CDR3 has 13 amino acids. This CDR3 is CASAPGQQETQYF. In DNA, the CDR3 is TGTGCCAGCGCACCGGGACAGCAAGAGACCCAGTACTTC.

This chain connects TRBV5-1 to TRBJ1-6; D remains unclear. Trimming stripped 0 bases from V and 13 bases from J, with 14 bases between. Germline CDR1 is SGHRS and CDR2 is YFSETQ. CDR3 size: 14 residues. The CDR3 DNA reads as TGCGCCAGCAGCTTGGAGGCAGCCGCTTCGCCCCTCCACTTT. Amino acid sequence: CASSLEAAASPLHF.

The CDR3 reads CASSQGPGGYGYTF. In DNA, the CDR3 is TGTGCCAGCAGCCAAGGTCCAGGGGGCTATGGCTACACCTTC. The chain has TRBV14 and TRBJ1-2; TRBD1 agrees at 7 bases. The CDR3 contains 14 residues. Germline V CDR1 and CDR2: SGHDN, FVKESK. Trimming took 1 base from V and 4 from J; bases not matched to a gene: 3.